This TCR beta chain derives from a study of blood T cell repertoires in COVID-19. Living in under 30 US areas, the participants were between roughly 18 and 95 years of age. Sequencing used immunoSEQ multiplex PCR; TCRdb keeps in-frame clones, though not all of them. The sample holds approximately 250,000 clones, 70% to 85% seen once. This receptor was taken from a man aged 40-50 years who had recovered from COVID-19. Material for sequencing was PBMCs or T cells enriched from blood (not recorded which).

CDR3 sequence (DNA): TGCGCCAGCAGCCAAGACTCAGGACAGGTTGCTGAAGCTTTCTTT. Translating it yields CASSQDSGQVAEAFF. This chain joins TRBV4-1 and TRBJ1-1, with 7 bases lining up with TRBD1. V shed 0 bases and J 6 bases; nucleotides not matched to a gene: 7. Germline CDR1 and CDR2: MGHRA and YSYEKL. CDR3 length equals 15 residues.